What follows is one T cell receptor (beta chain) and its context. Its specific antigen is unknown. One base away there is no much larger clone; base qualities are not given. The V end gives up 6 bases and the J end 8 bases, leaving 9 bases in the junction not matched to a gene. The CDR1 and CDR2 encoded by the germline V gene (reference sequence) are DFQATT and SNEGSKA. Taken from cysteine to phenylalanine, the CDR3 has 13 residues. CDR3 DNA only is kept here, 39 bases in frame from base 1. RNA was isolated from bulk, unsorted tissue, and RNA quality was assessed with a NanoDrop ND-1000 and an Agilent 2100. The donors were newly diagnosed lung cancer patients admitted for thoracic surgery in China from August to November 2014 who had not received prior chemotherapy. Anyone who had undergone radiotherapy or chemotherapy before, or who had another cancer at the same time, was left out of the study. Pieces of surgical tissue measuring about 1-2.1 cm3 were kept in RNAlater solution and held at -80 degrees C until needed.

These data originate in a study of tumor and adjacent non-tumor tissue in lung cancer (dated by TCRdb to 2016 to 2019). Context from the whole study: Of the cohort, around eleven patients had adenocarcinoma, 2 had squamous cell carcinoma and 1 had small cell lung cancer. Ages among the roughly 15 patients ranged from about 30 to 80 years, there were around ten men and 5 women, and disease was at TNM stage I to III. Sequencing produced approximately 130 million productive TCRbeta reads in total, an average of about 4 million reads per sample. Bulk TCRbeta repertoires were compared between lung tumor tissue and matched distant non-tumor lung tissue obtained from approximately 16 lung cancer patients. Over 25 paired specimens, one tumor and one normal lung sample per patient, were profiled by TCRbeta CDR3 sequencing.

The library was obtained by multiplex PCR. The sample was run on an Illumina HiSeq 2500. TCRbeta libraries were constructed through three rounds of nested PCR with primers (Table S4) according to protocols adapted from ARM-PCR. Before sequencing, PCR products in the 200-500 bp range were cut out of the gel and cleaned up using the QIAquick gel extraction kit. The authors processed their data as follows. Trimmomatic was used to clean the reads, FLASH merged the cleaned reads into complete CDR3 sequences, and MiTCR assigned the sequences to V(D)J germline segments. VDJtools was used to compute clonal diversity as the inverse Simpson's index. In-frame sequences without a premature stop codon were defined as productive reads. The public sequencing data were trimmed at Q25 with fastp and processed into clonotypes with MiXCR by TCRdb, which kept only in-frame beta chains. Rows matching on CDR3 protein sequence are summarized as one entry with the most common DNA and genes. The V and J calls and clone size are TCRdb's, not the authors'. The sample includes 100,000 to 150,000 distinct CDR3 sequences, with roughly 64% observed a single time. The ten largest clones capture more than 10% of the sample.

Overall study outcomes, separate from this receptor: Tumor tissue showed significantly greater TCR diversity (inverse Simpson) than normal lung tissue (roughly 430 vs 170, P = 0.0075, Mann-Whitney U test). The top 100 clones accounted for a significantly larger cumulative portion of the repertoire in normal lung than in tumor tissue. Only about 16 patients were included in the cohort, and the need for larger samples and more detailed clinical data was noted by the authors. Because peripheral blood was not sequenced, the blood TCRbeta repertoires of the lung cancer patients in the study went unexamined. The methods do not name the sequencing platform or mention unique molecular identifiers. Younger patients had significantly higher TCR diversity, and higher tumor TCR diversity was associated with shorter overall and disease-free survival.

The receptor comes from a man aged 30 to 39 with non-small cell lung cancer. The rearrangement joined TRBV20-1 to TRBJ2-2, with 7 bases aligning to TRBD1. The sample taken for sequencing was lung tumor tissue. Read as DNA, the sequence is TGCAGTGCACTTAAACAGGGGAGAGGGGAGCTGTTTTTT. Translated, it reads CSALKQGRGELFF.